These 27 T cell receptor beta chains came from one sample sequenced in a study of T cell repertoires in cytomegalovirus infection. No antigen is known for these receptors. TCRdb ran MiXCR on the reads and lists one entry per CDR3 protein. Found here are just under 500,000 distinct CDR3 sequences, roughly a third of them singletons; the top ten hold roughly 15%. Material: cultured PBMCs, obtained from culture after CMV antigen stimulation. The receptors were sampled from a human donor in good health (CMV status not recorded). Some clones in this sample may be carry-over from other donors' samples.

This clonotype appeared a few times. The V call is TRBV30, the J call TRBJ2-7; a possible D gene is TRBD1 (6 bases). Germline V gene data show CDR1 as GTSNPN and CDR2 as SVGIG (reference sequence). Trimming took off 3 bases at V and 4 bases at J, with 10 bases between the two ends. This CDR3 has 12 residues. CDR3: CAWSRTAYEQYV. The CDR3 coding sequence is TGTGCCTGGAGCCGGACAGCGTACGAGCAGTACGTC.

The rearrangement joins TRBV4-3 to TRBJ2-5; 10 nucleotides line up with TRBD2. J gave up 5 bases and V 0 bases, and 12 bases lay outside the gene matches. The germline CDR1 and CDR2 sequences are LGHNA and YSLEER. This CDR3 contains 18 residues. CDR3 nucleotide sequence: TGCGCCAGCAGCCAAGATAGGGCGAGCGGGAGGGAGGGGGAGACCCAGTACTTC. Translation: CASSQDRASGREGETQYF.

This clonotype was counted ten times or more. The gene calls are TRBV7-6 and TRBJ2-5; TRBD1 or TRBD2 may be the D gene (5 bases each). V was cut by 5 bases and J by 0 bases, with 16 bases left in between. The CDR3 consists of 16 residues. Germline CDR1 SGHVS, CDR2 FNYEAQ. Here the CDR3 reads CASSQEPGRNQETQYF. CDR3 DNA: TGTGCCAGCAGCCAGGAACCGGGACGCAACCAAGAGACCCAGTACTTC.

The rearrangement joins TRBV29-1 to TRBJ1-2; maybe TRBD1 (6 bases). Trimming took 0 bases from V and 5 from J, leaving 13 bases between them. Germline assignment: CDR1 SQVTM and CDR2 ANQGSEA. This CDR3 is built from 14 residues. CDR3 in amino acids: CSVEDGGARYGYTF. The CDR3 region has the DNA TGCAGCGTTGAAGACGGGGGGGCGCGTTATGGCTACACCTTC.

This clonotype has more than one count but fewer than ten. The chain employs TRBV6-2 or TRBV6-3 and TRBJ2-7; D gene unclear. The germline V gene encodes CDR1 MNHEY and CDR2 SVGEGT. The CDR3 consists of 13 residues. V lost 5 bases to trimming and J lost 6 bases, with 14 bases between them. The CDR3: CASSPPNYREQYV. DNA of the CDR3: TGTGCCAGCAGTCCCCCGAACTATCGCGAGCAGTACGTC.

The chain joins TRBV6-2 or TRBV6-3 to TRBJ2-7; maybe TRBD2 (6 bases). Germline V lookup: CDR1 MNHEY, CDR2 SVGEGT. The V end was cut by 0 bases, the J end by 3 bases, with 12 bases between. The CDR3 totals 15 residues. The CDR3 DNA sequence: TGTGCCAGCAGTTACTCGTCCGGGAGCCACTACGAGCAGTACTTC. It codes for CASSYSSGSHYEQYF.

The chain couples TRBV5-8 to TRBJ1-1; 10 nucleotides align to TRBD1. Germline V gives CDR1 SGHTS, CDR2 YDEGEE. The CDR3 has 16 amino acids. The J segment lost 4 bases and the V segment lost 0 bases, leaving 6 bases of the junction unmatched. The CDR3 protein is CASSLGGGTGATEAFF. The CDR3 DNA reads as TGTGCCAGCAGCTTGGGGGGGGGGACAGGGGCCACTGAAGCTTTCTTT.

This clonotype was seen at least ten times. The chain carries TRBV7-2 and TRBJ1-2; unclear D gene. Deletions cut 3 bases from V and 7 bases from J, with 12 bases between. This CDR3 spans 13 amino acids. CDR1 is SGHTA and CDR2 is FQGNSA in the germline V gene. CDR3 sequence (DNA): TGTGCCAGCAGCTTGTCGGGGTATGCTGGCTACACCTTC. It encodes CASSLSGYAGYTF.

The genes are TRBV11-3 and TRBJ2-1; 7 bases match TRBD2. The CDR3 contains 18 residues. Trimming cost V 1 base and J 0 bases; bases outside gene matches: 9. The germline CDR1 and CDR2 sequences are SGHNT and YENEEA. The CDR3 bases are TGTGCCAGCAGCTTAGTAATATTAGCGGGTGGCTCCTACAATGAGCAGTTCTTC. Encoded protein: CASSLVILAGGSYNEQFF.

In its sample, this clonotype was seen a few times. The chain carries TRBV24-1 and TRBJ2-3; 10 bases fit TRBD2. Germline CDR1 and CDR2: KGHDR and SFDVKD. The CDR3 loop spans 17 amino acids. V was clipped by 0 bases and J by 1 base; unmatched bases: 3. In nucleotides, the CDR3 is TGTGCCACCAGTGATTTGTCCCTAGCGGGAGGCACAGATACGCAGTATTTT. Translating gives CATSDLSLAGGTDTQYF.

The CDR3 spells CSAPPSGGNEQFF. The CDR3 nucleotides are TGCAGTGCCCCCCCTAGCGGAGGCAATGAGCAGTTCTTC. V is TRBV20-1 and J is TRBJ2-1, with TRBD2 matching 7 bases. The trim removed 6 bases at V and 6 bases at J, leaving 8 bases unmatched. Germline CDR1 and CDR2: DFQATT and SNEGSKA (reference sequence). The CDR3 has 13 residues.

The gene calls are TRBV29-1 and TRBJ2-7, with TRBD1 identical over 10 bases. The trim removed 5 bases at V and 6 bases at J, leaving 7 bases unmatched. The CDR3 sequence is 13 residues long. Germline CDR1 is SQVTM and CDR2 is ANQGSEA. The chain's CDR3 is CSVNRDRGLEQYF. The CDR3 DNA sequence: TGCAGCGTTAACCGGGACAGGGGTCTCGAGCAGTACTTC.

The gene calls are TRBV7-2 and TRBJ2-1; D is ambiguous. V gave up 1 base and J gave up 5 bases, with 9 bases separating them. The CDR3 sequence is 14 residues long. Germline CDR1 reads SGHTA; CDR2 reads FQGNSA. Written as DNA, the CDR3 is TGTGCCAGCAGCTTAGGGTACGGTCACAATGAGCAGTTCTTC. Amino acid sequence: CASSLGYGHNEQFF.

The chain has TRBV7-2 and TRBJ1-1, with D maybe TRBD1 (6 bases). Germline V lookup: CDR1 SGHTA, CDR2 FQGNSA. V lost 0 bases to trimming and J lost 4 bases, with 12 bases between them. There are 15 residues in the CDR3. The CDR3 is CASSLATDRFTEAFF. CDR3 bases: TGTGCCAGCAGCTTAGCGACGGACAGATTCACTGAAGCTTTCTTT.

The chain employs TRBV20-1 and TRBJ1-6; D is unresolved. Between the trimmed V and J ends, which lost 2 bases and 0 bases, there was a span of 11 bases. CDR1 is DFQATT, CDR2 SNEGSKA, per germline (reference sequence). This CDR3 is built from 16 residues. DNA for the CDR3: TGCAGTGCTAGATCCCCCGGGAGCTCCTATAATTCACCCCTCCACTTT. Amino acids: CSARSPGSSYNSPLHF.

This clonotype was observed a few times. The chain links TRBV6-2 or TRBV6-3 to TRBJ1-2, with D unresolved. Germline V gene lookup returns CDR1 MNHEY and CDR2 SVGEGT. Trimming shortened V by 8 bases and J by 2 bases, and 24 bases separated the two germline ends. This CDR3 is built from 17 residues. CDR3 protein: CASAHSDRRGGNYGYTF. CDR3 in DNA: TGTGCCAGCGCCCACTCCGACCGCCGAGGAGGGAACTATGGCTACACCTTC.

The V call is TRBV7-2, the J call TRBJ2-2, with TRBD2 matching 7 bases. CDR1 is SGHTA and CDR2 is FQGNSA in the germline V gene. Trimming at V came to 2 bases and at J to 3 bases, leaving 9 bases not matched to a gene. The CDR3 contains 17 residues. CDR3 sequence reads: CASSLNPLAPDTGELFF. The CDR3 bases are TGTGCCAGCAGCTTAAACCCACTAGCGCCCGACACCGGGGAGCTGTTTTTT.

The table lists this clonotype with a few counts. This chain joins TRBV9 and TRBJ2-2; D call uncertain. The CDR3 has 12 residues. Germline V gene lookup returns CDR1 SGDLS and CDR2 YYNGEE. The ends were cut back, 2 bases at V and 5 bases at J, with 4 bases in the middle. The chain's CDR3 is CASSVVTGELFF. The CDR3 coding sequence is TGTGCCAGCAGCGTCGTGACCGGGGAGCTGTTTTTT.

This clonotype was picked up a small number of times. This chain uses TRBV28 with TRBJ2-1; 9 nucleotides line up with TRBD2. Germline CDR1 MDHEN, CDR2 SYDVKM. This CDR3 comprises 16 residues. V trimming: 4 bases; J trimming: 2 bases; junction bases outside the gene matches: 6. The CDR3: CASSSLGGRAYNEQFF. CDR3 bases: TGTGCCAGCAGTTCCCTTGGCGGGAGGGCCTACAATGAGCAGTTCTTC.

The gene calls are TRBV5-4 and TRBJ2-1; TRBD2 matches at 10 bases. CDR1 and CDR2 from the germline V gene are SGHNT and YYREEE (reference sequence). V gave up 1 base and J gave up 8 bases; unmatched junction bases: 6. The CDR3 covers 15 residues. The CDR3 protein is CASSLKLAGVHEQFF. CDR3 in DNA: TGTGCCAGCAGCTTGAAGCTAGCGGGAGTTCATGAGCAGTTCTTC.

In this sample, this clonotype turned up a few times. This chain connects TRBV7-6 to TRBJ2-2; D is uncertain. This CDR3 region has 17 residues. Germline values: CDR1 SGHVS, CDR2 FNYEAQ. V was shortened by 5 bases and J by 0 bases, with 16 bases between the two germline ends. CDR3 protein: CASSPATTRANTGELFF. The CDR3 coding sequence is TGTGCCAGCAGCCCGGCCACCACAAGAGCGAACACCGGGGAGCTGTTTTTT.

This clonotype has more than one count but fewer than ten. For the CDR3, the DNA is TGTGCCAGCAGTGTAGCGGGAGGGCCTCAGCAGTACTTC. This codes for CASSVAGGPQQYF. This chain connects TRBV6-1 to TRBJ2-7; 11 bases match TRBD2. The CDR3 is 13 amino acids. Losses at the gene ends were 4 bases for V and 8 bases for J; bases not matched to a gene: 4. CDR1 is MNHNS, CDR2 SASEGT, per germline.

This clonotype came up a few times. Compared with germline, one end of the junction differs, possibly owing to a read error. The chain uses TRBV28 and TRBJ1-2, with D tentatively TRBD1 (5 bases). The length of the CDR3 is 15 residues. Germline CDR1 reads MDHEN; CDR2 reads SYDVKM. The CDR3 DNA follows: TGTGCCAGCGGGGACGGCACTCGACCCAACTCTGGCTACACCTTC. Amino acid sequence: CASGDGTRPNSGYTF.

The chain carries TRBV6-1 and TRBJ1-2; the D gene is possibly TRBD1 (5 bases). In germline, CDR1 is MNHNS, CDR2 SASEGT. The CDR3 has 15 amino acids. Trimming cost V 5 bases and J 4 bases, with 17 bases left between them. Here the CDR3 DNA reads TGTGCCAGCAGTCCTTCCCCCCCAGGGTCCTATGGCTACACCTTC. This encodes CASSPSPPGSYGYTF.

V and J are TRBV4-3 and TRBJ2-6, with a possible D match to TRBD2 (6 bases). The V end lost 6 bases, the J end lost 0 bases, and 9 bases lay between the germline ends. The germline CDR1 and CDR2 sequences are LGHNA and YSLEER. The CDR3 consists of 15 residues. The CDR3 DNA is TGCGCCAGCAGACGGGAGATCTCTGGGGCCAACGTCCTGACTTTC. Translated, it gives CASRREISGANVLTF.

This clonotype has more than one count but fewer than ten. The chain links TRBV10-1 to TRBJ2-5; 9 bases agree with TRBD2. The CDR3 has 15 amino acids. The V gene end was trimmed by 3 bases and the J gene end by 4 bases; junction bases not matched to a gene: 6. Germline values: CDR1 WNHNN, CDR2 SYGVQD (reference sequence). The CDR3 DNA sequence: TGCGCCAGCAGTGAAGAAGCTAGCGGGACAGAGACCCAGTACTTC. This codes for CASSEEASGTETQYF.

V is TRBV10-3 and J is TRBJ1-1; 9 nucleotides agree with TRBD1. The CDR3 length is 14 residues. Germline loops: CDR1 ENHRY, CDR2 SYGVKD. Trimming cost V 5 bases and J 0 bases; bases outside gene matches: 1. CDR3 sequence: CAISRQGVNTEAFF. The CDR3 DNA reads as TGTGCCATCAGTCGACAGGGGGTGAACACTGAAGCTTTCTTT.